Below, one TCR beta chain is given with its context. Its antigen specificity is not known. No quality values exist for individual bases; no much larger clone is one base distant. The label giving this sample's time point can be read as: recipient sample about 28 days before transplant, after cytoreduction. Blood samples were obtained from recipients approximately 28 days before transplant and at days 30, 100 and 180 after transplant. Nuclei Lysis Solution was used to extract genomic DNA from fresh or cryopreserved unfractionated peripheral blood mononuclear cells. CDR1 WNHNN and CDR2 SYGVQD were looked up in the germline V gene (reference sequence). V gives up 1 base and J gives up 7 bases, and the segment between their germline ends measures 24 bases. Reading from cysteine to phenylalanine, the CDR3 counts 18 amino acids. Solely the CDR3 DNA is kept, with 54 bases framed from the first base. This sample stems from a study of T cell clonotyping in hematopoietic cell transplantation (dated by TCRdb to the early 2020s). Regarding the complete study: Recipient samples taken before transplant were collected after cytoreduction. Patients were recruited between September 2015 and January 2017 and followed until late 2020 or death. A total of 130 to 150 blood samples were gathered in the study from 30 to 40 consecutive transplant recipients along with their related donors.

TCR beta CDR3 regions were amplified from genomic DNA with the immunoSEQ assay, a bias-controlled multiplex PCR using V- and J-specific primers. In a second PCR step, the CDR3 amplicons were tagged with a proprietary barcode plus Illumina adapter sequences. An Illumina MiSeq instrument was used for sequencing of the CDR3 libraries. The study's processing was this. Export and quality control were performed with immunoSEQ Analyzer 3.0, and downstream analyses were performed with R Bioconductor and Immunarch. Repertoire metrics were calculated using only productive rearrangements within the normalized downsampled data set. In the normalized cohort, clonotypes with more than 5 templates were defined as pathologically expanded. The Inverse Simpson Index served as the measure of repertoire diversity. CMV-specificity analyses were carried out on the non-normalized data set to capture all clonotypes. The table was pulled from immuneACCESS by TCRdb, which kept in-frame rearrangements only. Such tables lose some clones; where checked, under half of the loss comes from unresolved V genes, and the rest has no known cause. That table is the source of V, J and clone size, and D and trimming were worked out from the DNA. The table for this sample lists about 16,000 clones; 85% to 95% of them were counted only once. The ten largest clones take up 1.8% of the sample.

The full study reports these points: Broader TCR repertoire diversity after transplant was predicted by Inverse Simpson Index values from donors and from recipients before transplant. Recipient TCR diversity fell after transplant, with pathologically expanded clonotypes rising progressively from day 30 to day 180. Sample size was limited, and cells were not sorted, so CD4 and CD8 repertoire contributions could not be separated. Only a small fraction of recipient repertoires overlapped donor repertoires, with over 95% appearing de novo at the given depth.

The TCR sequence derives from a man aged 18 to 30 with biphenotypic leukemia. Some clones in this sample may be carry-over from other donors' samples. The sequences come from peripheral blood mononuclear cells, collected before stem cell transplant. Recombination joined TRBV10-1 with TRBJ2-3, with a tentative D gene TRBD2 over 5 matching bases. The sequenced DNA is TGCGCCAGCAGTGAGTGGGGTTCGGCGGGCGATGCACATAATACGCAGTATTTT. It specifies CASSEWGSAGDAHNTQYF.